A selection of T cell receptor beta chains follows, all from one sample in a study of T cells after yellow fever vaccination. MiXCR, applied by TCRdb to the 5' RACE reads, yields one record per CDR3 protein. The sample carries about 550,000 distinct CDR3 sequences, approximately 21% recorded once. The starting material was PBMCs, obtained 15 days after the yellow fever booster vaccination. These receptors were collected from a man aged 25-45 years who received the YFV17D yellow fever vaccine. Both conserved end residues are part of each CDR3. A D gene is named only where the DNA matches it firmly. Not every row has a clone size; where given, it reads once, few, many or a size class.

TRBJ2-7	many	TRBD2	TRBV7-2	TGTGCCAGCAGCCAGCCCAGCGGGATTGAGCAGTACTTC	CASSQPSGIEQYF
TRBJ1-5	.	.	TRBV7-2	TGTGCCAGCAGGACCGGCAGGTCTAGCAATCAGCCCCAGCATTTT	CASRTGRSSNQPQHF
TRBJ1-4	.	.	TRBV20-1	TGCTGTGCTAGAGGCGGGACCTACCAAGGGGAAAAACTGTTTTTT	CCARGGTYQGEKLFF
TRBJ2-5	few	.	TRBV6-2/TRBV6-3	TGTGCCAGCGCAGACACTAGGGGGGTTGCGACCCAGTACTTC	CASADTRGVATQYF
TRBJ2-3	.	.	TRBV11-2	TGTGCCAGCAGCTTAGGAACGGGATTTAGCACAGATACGCAGTATTTT	CASSLGTGFSTDTQYF
TRBJ2-7	few	.	TRBV3-1	TGTGCCAGCAGCCAAGTGCTGGGCGAGCAGTACTTC	CASSQVLGEQYF
TRBJ2-2	.	.	TRBV5-5	TGTGCCAGCAGCTTTTCGGGCGTGGAGCTGTTTTTT	CASSFSGVELFF
TRBJ2-5	.	.	TRBV7-2	TGTGCCAGCAGCTCCACGCGACTCAAACAATTAGGAGAGACCCAGTACTTC	CASSSTRLKQLGETQYF
TRBJ1-1	.	.	TRBV12-3/TRBV12-4	TGTGCCAGCAGTTTAGTGTTGGTCGGGGGGCGAGCTTTCTTT	CASSLVLVGGRAFF
TRBJ1-1	few	.	TRBV12-3/TRBV12-4	TGTGCCAGCAGTTTCGGGGGTCTAACCCCTGAAGCTTTCTTT	CASSFGGLTPEAFF
TRBJ2-7	.	.	TRBV20-1	TGCAGTGCTAGAGCAGCTAGCAGAACCTACGAGCAGTACTTC	CSARAASRTYEQYF
TRBJ2-7	.	.	TRBV10-3	TGTGCCATCAGTGCGGCAGGGGTTGAAGAGCAGTACTTC	CAISAAGVEEQYF
TRBJ1-1	few	.	TRBV6-1	TGTGCCAGCAGGTCCATGATTGAAGCTTTCTTT	CASRSMIEAFF
TRBJ2-7	few	TRBD1	TRBV15	TGTGCCACCAGCAGCGACAGGGGGCGTTACGAGCAGTACTTC	CATSSDRGRYEQYF
TRBJ2-7	few	TRBD2	TRBV6-5	TGTGCCAGCAGTTGGGCGGGAGGAACCAACTCCTACGAGCAGTACTTC	CASSWAGGTNSYEQYF
TRBJ1-5	.	TRBD1	TRBV18	TGTGCCAGCTCTCAAAGACAGGGGGCTGGGGAGCCCCAGCATTTT	CASSQRQGAGEPQHF
TRBJ2-7	.	TRBD2	TRBV9	TGTGCCAGCAGCGTTAGCGGGATTGGCTACGAGCAGTACTTC	CASSVSGIGYEQYF
TRBJ2-1	few	.	TRBV18	TGTGCCAGCTCACCATACAAGTTGGGCAATGAGCAGTTCTTC	CASSPYKLGNEQFF
TRBJ2-2	.	.	TRBV10-3	TGTGCCATCAGTGGTGGCTGGGGGCTGGCGAACACCGGGGAGCTGTTTTTT	CAISGGWGLANTGELFF
TRBJ1-2	few	.	TRBV29-1	TGCAGCGTTGGGTTGGGGGCCGGCGGCTACACCTTC	CSVGLGAGGYTF
TRBJ2-5	once	.	TRBV21-1	TGTGCCAGCAGCAAAGGTTTAGGGACGGAAGGAGAGACCCCGTACTTC	CASSKGLGTEGETPYF
TRBJ2-1	.	.	TRBV28	TGTGCCAGCAGGACTGTACTAGGACAGGAGCAGTTCTTC	CASRTVLGQEQFF
TRBJ1-2	few	.	TRBV6-5	TGTGCCAGCAGTTATGGAAAGACTAACTATGGCTACACCTTC	CASSYGKTNYGYTF
TRBJ2-1	few	TRBD2	TRBV7-9	TGTGCCAGCAGCTTAGGGGGACTAGCTCAGCAGTTCTTC	CASSLGGLAQQFF
TRBJ2-3	.	.	TRBV20-1	TGCAGTGCCCTTTCGCGGACGTCTAGCACAGATACGCAGTATTTT	CSALSRTSSTDTQYF
TRBJ2-7	.	.	TRBV12-3/TRBV12-4	TGTGCCAGCAGTCCCCAGTTGAAAGCGGCCTCCTACGAGCAGTACTTC	CASSPQLKAASYEQYF
TRBJ2-1	.	.	TRBV15	TGTGCCACCAGCAGATACCTGGACAATGAGCAGTTCTTC	CATSRYLDNEQFF
TRBJ2-2	.	.	TRBV6-2/TRBV6-3	TGTGCCAGCAGTTACATGGGGGCCGGGGAGCTGTTTTTT	CASSYMGAGELFF
TRBJ1-5	.	.	TRBV7-2	TGTGCCAGCAGCTGGGGCGGGTCTCAGCCCCAGCATTTT	CASSWGGSQPQHF
TRBJ2-3	.	TRBD2	TRBV28	TGTGCCAGCAGTTTCACTCTAGAAGCGGGAGGAGCAACAGATACGCAGTATTTT	CASSFTLEAGGATDTQYF
TRBJ1-6	few	.	TRBV20-1	TGCAGTGCTAGAGATCTGAGGGGATCACCCCTCCACTTT	CSARDLRGSPLHF
TRBJ1-1	many	.	TRBV5-1	TGCGCCAGCAGCGAAGGGGCAGGGCAAGCTTTCTTT	CASSEGAGQAFF
TRBJ2-1	few	TRBD2	TRBV19	TGTGCCAGTAGTATAACGGGAGGTGGCAATGAGCAGTTCTTC	CASSITGGGNEQFF
TRBJ2-6	.	.	TRBV10-3	TGTGCCATCAGTGGGGGTACTGGGGCCAACGTCCTGACTTTC	CAISGGTGANVLTF
TRBJ1-2	.	.	TRBV5-1	TGCGCCAGCAGCGGCGCAGGGGACTATGGCTACACCTTC	CASSGAGDYGYTF
TRBJ1-1	few	.	TRBV9	TGTGCCAGCAGCGTAGCGAGGAGCCCCACTGAAGCTTTCTTT	CASSVARSPTEAFF
TRBJ1-2	few	.	TRBV7-9	TGTGCCACCTCCGACGGCGACCGCTATGGCTACACCTTC	CATSDGDRYGYTF
TRBJ2-1	few	TRBD2	TRBV7-2	TGTGCCAGCAGCGAGCGACTAGCGGGAGGCTACTCCTACAATGAGCAGTTCTTC	CASSERLAGGYSYNEQFF
TRBJ2-1	.	TRBD1	TRBV5-6	TGTGCCAGCAGCTTAGTTGGGCAGGGGGCTGCCAATGAGCAGTTCTTC	CASSLVGQGAANEQFF
TRBJ1-2	many	.	TRBV4-3	TGCGCCAGCAGCCAAGAGAGAGGCTTCTATGGCTACACCTTC	CASSQERGFYGYTF
TRBJ2-7	few	TRBD1	TRBV7-6	TGTGCCAGCAGCTGGGACAGATCGATACACTACGAGCAGTACTTC	CASSWDRSIHYEQYF
TRBJ2-1	.	TRBD1	TRBV12-3/TRBV12-4	TGTGCCAGCAGTCTTGGGACAGGGTGGGACAATGAGCAGTTCTTC	CASSLGTGWDNEQFF
TRBJ2-4	.	.	TRBV7-9	TGTGCCAGCAGCTTTATATCCCCTCGGCAGGGAGAGATGCCCAAAAACATTCAGTACTTC	CASSFISPRQGEMPKNIQYF
TRBJ2-7	.	.	TRBV5-4	TGTGCCAGCAGCTTGGAGGAGGGTCCGTACGAGCAGTACTTC	CASSLEEGPYEQYF
TRBJ1-3	few	.	TRBV20-1	TGCAGTGCTTCAAGACAGGCTGGAAACACCATATATTTT	CSASRQAGNTIYF
TRBJ2-1	.	.	TRBV25-1	TGTGCCAGCAGCGGCCAGATTAATGAGCAGTTCTTC	CASSGQINEQFF
TRBJ2-1	.	TRBD2	TRBV20-1	TGCAGTGCCTTAGCGGGAGTGGTTGATGAGCAGTTCTTC	CSALAGVVDEQFF
TRBJ2-3	.	.	TRBV18	TGTGCCAGCTCTCTCCCGGCAGATACGCAGTATTTT	CASSLPADTQYF
TRBJ2-1	.	.	TRBV7-2	TGTGCCAGCAATCAGGGCAGGGGTTACAATGAGCAGTTCTTC	CASNQGRGYNEQFF
TRBJ2-1	.	.	TRBV24-1	TGTGCCACCAGTGATGCCCCGAAACTCAATGAGCAGTTCTTC	CATSDAPKLNEQFF
TRBJ2-6	.	.	TRBV20-1	TGCAGTGCTGCCCCCTCTGGGGCCAACGTCCTGACTTTC	CSAAPSGANVLTF
TRBJ2-2	.	.	TRBV20-1	TGCAGTGCCCCGAACCGGAAAACCGGCACCGGGGAGCTGTTTTTT	CSAPNRKTGTGELFF
TRBJ1-2	.	.	TRBV10-1	TGCGCCAGCAGTGAAACAGCCGACTATGGCTACACCTTC	CASSETADYGYTF
TRBJ2-3	.	.	TRBV12-3/TRBV12-4	TGTGCCACCGGGTGGATTGTGACAGATACGCAGTATTTT	CATGWIVTDTQYF
TRBJ2-1	few	TRBD2	TRBV10-3	TGTGCCATCAGTTCTAGCGGGGAGACCTACAATGAGCAGTTCTTC	CAISSSGETYNEQFF
TRBJ2-4	.	.	TRBV20-1	TGCAGTGCTAGAGCACTCGAGGGCTGGGACATTCAGTACTTC	CSARALEGWDIQYF
TRBJ2-7	few	.	TRBV6-6	TGTGCCAGCCTACACCCCAGCCTGGGAGAACAGTACTTC	CASLHPSLGEQYF
TRBJ1-4	.	.	TRBV12-3/TRBV12-4	TGTGCCAGCGAAATGGGAGGGGCAGAGGAAAAACTGTTTTTT	CASEMGGAEEKLFF
TRBJ2-3	few	TRBD2	TRBV7-2	TGTGCCAGCAGCTCCACTAGCGGGGATACGCAGTATTTT	CASSSTSGDTQYF
TRBJ1-5	few	TRBD1	TRBV20-1	TGCAGTGCTAGAAAAACCGGACAGGGAGGTAATCAGCCCCAGCATTTT	CSARKTGQGGNQPQHF